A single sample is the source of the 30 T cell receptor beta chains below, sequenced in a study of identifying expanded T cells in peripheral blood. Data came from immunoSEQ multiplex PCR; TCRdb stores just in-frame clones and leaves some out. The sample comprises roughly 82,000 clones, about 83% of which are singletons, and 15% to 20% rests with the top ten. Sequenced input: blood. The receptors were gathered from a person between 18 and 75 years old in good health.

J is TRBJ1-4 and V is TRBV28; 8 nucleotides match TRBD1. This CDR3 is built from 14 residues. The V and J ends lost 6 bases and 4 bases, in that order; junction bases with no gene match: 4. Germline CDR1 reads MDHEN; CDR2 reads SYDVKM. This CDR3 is CASRQTGDNEKLFF. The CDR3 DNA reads TGTGCCAGCAGACAGACAGGGGATAATGAAAAACTGTTTTTT.

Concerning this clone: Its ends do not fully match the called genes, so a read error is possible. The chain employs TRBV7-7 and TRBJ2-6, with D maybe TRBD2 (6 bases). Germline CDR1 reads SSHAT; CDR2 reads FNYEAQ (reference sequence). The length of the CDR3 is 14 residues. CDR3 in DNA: TGTGCTAGCAGCTTGGGCCGGGACTTCAACGTCCTGACTTTC. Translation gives CASSLGRDFNVLTF.

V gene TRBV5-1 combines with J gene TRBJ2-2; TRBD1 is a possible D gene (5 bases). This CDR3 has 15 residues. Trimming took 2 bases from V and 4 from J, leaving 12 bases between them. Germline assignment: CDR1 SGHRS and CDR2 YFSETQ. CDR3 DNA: TGCGCCAGCAGCTTAGGCGTAGGGGTCACCGGGGAGCTGTTTTTT. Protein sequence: CASSLGVGVTGELFF.

CDR3 sequence (DNA): TGTGCCAGCAGCACTATTGGATATGGCTACACCTTC. Encoded protein: CASSTIGYGYTF. The rearrangement joins TRBV6-5 to TRBJ1-2; D unclear. CDR1 MNHEY and CDR2 SVGAGI come from the germline V gene. V lost 6 bases, J lost 5 bases, and 10 bases lay in between. The CDR3 sequence is 12 residues long.

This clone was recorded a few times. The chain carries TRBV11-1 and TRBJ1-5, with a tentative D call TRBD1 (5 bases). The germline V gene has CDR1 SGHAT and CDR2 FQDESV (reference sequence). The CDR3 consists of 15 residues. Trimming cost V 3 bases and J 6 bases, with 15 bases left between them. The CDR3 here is CASSFRQSLGQPQHF. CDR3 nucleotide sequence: TGTGCCAGCAGCTTCCGACAGTCATTGGGTCAGCCCCAGCATTTT. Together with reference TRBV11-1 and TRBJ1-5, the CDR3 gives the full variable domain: EAEVAQSPRYKITEKSQAVAFWCDPISGHATLYWYRQILGQGPELLVQFQDESVVDDSQLPKDRFSAERLKGVDSTLKIQPAELGDSAMYLCASSFRQSLGQPQHFGDGTRLSIL.

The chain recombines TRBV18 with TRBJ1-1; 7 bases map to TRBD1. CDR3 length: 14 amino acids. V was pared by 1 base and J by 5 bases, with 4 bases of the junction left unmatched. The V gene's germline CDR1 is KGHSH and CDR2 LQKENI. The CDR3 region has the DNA TGTGCCAGCTCACCACAGGGGGCGGAAACTGAAGCTTTCTTT. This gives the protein CASSPQGAETEAFF.

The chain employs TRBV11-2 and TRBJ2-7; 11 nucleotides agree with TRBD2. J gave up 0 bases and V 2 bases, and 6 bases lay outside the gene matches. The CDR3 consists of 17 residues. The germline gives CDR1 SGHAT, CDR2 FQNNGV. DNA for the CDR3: TGTGCCAGCAGCTTAATGCTAGCGGGAGGAAGCTCCTACGAGCAGTACTTC. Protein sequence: CASSLMLAGGSSYEQYF.

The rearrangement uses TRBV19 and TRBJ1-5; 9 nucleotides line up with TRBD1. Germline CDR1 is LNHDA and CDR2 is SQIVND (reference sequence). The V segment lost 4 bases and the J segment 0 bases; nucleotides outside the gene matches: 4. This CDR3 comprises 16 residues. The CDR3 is CASSTWTGDSNQPQHF. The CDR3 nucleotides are TGTGCCAGTAGTACATGGACAGGGGATAGCAATCAGCCCCAGCATTTT.

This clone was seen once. CDR3 region: CASSHRDRVYNEQFF. Written as DNA, the CDR3 is TGTGCCAGCAGCCACCGGGACAGGGTTTACAATGAGCAGTTCTTC. This chain links TRBV13 with TRBJ2-1, with 9 bases aligning to TRBD1. This CDR3 has 15 residues. The V gene's germline CDR1 is PRHDT and CDR2 FYEKMQ (reference sequence). Germline trimming cut 5 bases from V and 4 bases from J; bases unmatched to any gene: 6.

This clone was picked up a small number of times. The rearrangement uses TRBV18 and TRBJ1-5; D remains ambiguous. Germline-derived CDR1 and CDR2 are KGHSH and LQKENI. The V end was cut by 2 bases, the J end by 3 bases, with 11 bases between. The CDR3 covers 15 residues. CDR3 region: CASSPRKETNQPQHF. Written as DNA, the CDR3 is TGTGCCAGCTCACCAAGGAAGGAGACCAATCAGCCCCAGCATTTT.

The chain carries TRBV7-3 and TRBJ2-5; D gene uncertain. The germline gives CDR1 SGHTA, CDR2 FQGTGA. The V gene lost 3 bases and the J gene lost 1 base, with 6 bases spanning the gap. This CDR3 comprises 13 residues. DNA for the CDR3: TGTGCCAGCAGCTTCGGAGTCCAAGAGACCCAGTACTTC. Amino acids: CASSFGVQETQYF.

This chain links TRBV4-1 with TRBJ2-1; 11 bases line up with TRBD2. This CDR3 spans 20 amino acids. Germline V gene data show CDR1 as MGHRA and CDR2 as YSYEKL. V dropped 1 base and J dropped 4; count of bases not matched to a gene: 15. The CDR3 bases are TGCGCCAGCAGCCAAGGGTTTACTAGCGGGAGCGGGCCTTATTACAATGAGCAGTTCTTC. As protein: CASSQGFTSGSGPYYNEQFF.

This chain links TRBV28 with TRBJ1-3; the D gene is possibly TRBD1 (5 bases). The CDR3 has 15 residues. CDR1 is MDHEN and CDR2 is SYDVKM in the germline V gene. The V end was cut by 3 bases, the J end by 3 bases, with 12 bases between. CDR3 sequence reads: CASSLGEIGGNTIYF. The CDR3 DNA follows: TGTGCCAGCAGTTTGGGGGAAATCGGTGGAAACACCATATATTTT.

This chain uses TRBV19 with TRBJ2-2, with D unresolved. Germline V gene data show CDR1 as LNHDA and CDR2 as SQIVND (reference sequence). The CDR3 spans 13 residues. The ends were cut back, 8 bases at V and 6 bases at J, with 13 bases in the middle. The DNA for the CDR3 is TGTGCCAGTTCTGTCCAACGGGCCGGGGAGCTGTTTTTT. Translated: CASSVQRAGELFF. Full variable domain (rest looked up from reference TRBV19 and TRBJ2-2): DGGITQSPKYLFRKEGQNVTLSCEQNLNHDAMYWYRQDPGQGLRLIYYSQIVNDFQKGDIAEGYSVSREKKESFPLTVTSAQKNPTAFYLCASSVQRAGELFFGEGSRLTVL.

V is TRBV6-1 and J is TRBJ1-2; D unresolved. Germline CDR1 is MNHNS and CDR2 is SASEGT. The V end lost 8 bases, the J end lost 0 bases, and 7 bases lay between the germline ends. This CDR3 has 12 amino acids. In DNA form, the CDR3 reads TGTGCCAGCGATGTAGCTAACTATGGCTACACCTTC. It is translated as CASDVANYGYTF.

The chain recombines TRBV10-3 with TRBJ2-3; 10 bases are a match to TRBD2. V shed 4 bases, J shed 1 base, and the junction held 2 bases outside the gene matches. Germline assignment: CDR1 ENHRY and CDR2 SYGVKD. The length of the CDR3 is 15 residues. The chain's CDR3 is CAISGLAGGTDTQYF. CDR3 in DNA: TGTGCCATCAGTGGTCTAGCGGGGGGCACAGATACGCAGTATTTT.

CDR3 loop: CASSLEGGLSGYTF. Written as DNA, the CDR3 is TGTGCCAGCAGCCTGGAGGGGGGCTTAAGTGGCTACACCTTC. The rearrangement links TRBV6-6 to TRBJ1-2; D possibly corresponds to TRBD1 (6 bases). The length of the CDR3 is 14 residues. Between the trimmed V and J ends, which lost 6 bases and 7 bases, there was a span of 18 bases. Germline CDR1 MNHNY, CDR2 SVGAGI (reference sequence).

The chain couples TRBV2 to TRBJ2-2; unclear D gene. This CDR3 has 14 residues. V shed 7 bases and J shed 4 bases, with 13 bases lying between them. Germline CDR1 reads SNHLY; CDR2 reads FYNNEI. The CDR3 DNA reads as TGTGCCAGCACTGATACGGTGACCACCGGGGAGCTGTTTTTT. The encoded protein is CASTDTVTTGELFF.

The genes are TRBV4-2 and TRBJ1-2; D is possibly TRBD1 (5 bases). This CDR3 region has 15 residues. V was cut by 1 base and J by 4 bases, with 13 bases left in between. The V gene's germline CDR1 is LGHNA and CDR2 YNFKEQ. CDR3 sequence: CASSQGRVDGYGYTF. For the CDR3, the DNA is TGTGCCAGCAGCCAAGGCAGGGTCGATGGCTATGGCTACACCTTC.

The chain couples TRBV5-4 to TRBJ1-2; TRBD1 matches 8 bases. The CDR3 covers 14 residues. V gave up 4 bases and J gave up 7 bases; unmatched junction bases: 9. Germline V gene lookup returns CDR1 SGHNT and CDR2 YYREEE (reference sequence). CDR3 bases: TGTGCCAGCAGCATAAACAGGGGGAGCGGTGGCTACACCTTC. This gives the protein CASSINRGSGGYTF.

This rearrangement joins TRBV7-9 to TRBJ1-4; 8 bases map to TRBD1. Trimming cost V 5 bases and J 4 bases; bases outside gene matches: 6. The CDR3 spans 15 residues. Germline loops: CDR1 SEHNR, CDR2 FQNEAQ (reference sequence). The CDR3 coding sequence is TGTGCCAGCAGCCTAACGGGACAGGATAATGAAAAACTGTTTTTT. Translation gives CASSLTGQDNEKLFF.

The CDR3 DNA reads TGTGCCAGCTCGGACGGCAACACCGGGGAGCTGTTTTTT. This gives the protein CASSDGNTGELFF. This rearrangement joins TRBV25-1 to TRBJ2-2; D ambiguous. The germline V gene encodes CDR1 MGHDK and CDR2 SYGVNS. The V end was cut by 8 bases, the J end by 2 bases, with 9 bases between. The CDR3 loop spans 13 amino acids.

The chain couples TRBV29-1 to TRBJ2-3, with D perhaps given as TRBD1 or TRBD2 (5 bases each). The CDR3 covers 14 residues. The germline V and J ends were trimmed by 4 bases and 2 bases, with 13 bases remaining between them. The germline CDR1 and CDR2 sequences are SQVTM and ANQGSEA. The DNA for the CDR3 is TGCAGCGTTGGAGGGGTGCGGGTCACAGATACGCAGTATTTT. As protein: CSVGGVRVTDTQYF.

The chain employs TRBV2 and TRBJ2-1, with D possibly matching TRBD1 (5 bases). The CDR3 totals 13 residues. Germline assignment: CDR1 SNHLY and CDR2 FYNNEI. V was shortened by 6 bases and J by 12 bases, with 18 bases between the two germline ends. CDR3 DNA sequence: TGTGCCAGCAGAGGATCTAGAGACAGTTGGCAGTTCTTC. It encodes CASRGSRDSWQFF.

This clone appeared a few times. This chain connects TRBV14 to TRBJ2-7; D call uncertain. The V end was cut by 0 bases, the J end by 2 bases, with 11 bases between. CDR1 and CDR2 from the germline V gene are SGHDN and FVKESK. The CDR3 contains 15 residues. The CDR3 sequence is CASSQDEALPYEQYF. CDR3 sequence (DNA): TGTGCCAGCAGCCAAGATGAAGCGCTCCCCTACGAGCAGTACTTC.

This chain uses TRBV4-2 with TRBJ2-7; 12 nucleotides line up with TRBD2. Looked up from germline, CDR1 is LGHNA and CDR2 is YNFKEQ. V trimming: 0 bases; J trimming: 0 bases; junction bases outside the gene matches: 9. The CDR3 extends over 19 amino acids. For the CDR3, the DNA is TGTGCCAGCAGCCAAGATCGGCAGGGGACTAGCGGGTACTCCTACGAGCAGTACTTC. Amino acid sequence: CASSQDRQGTSGYSYEQYF.

The CDR3 loop reads CASFDGGQGLYEQYF. CDR3 DNA sequence: TGTGCCAGCTTCGATGGGGGGCAGGGGCTGTACGAGCAGTACTTC. This chain connects TRBV6-1 to TRBJ2-7; possibly TRBD1 or TRBD2 for D (6 bases each). This CDR3 is built from 15 residues. V was pared by 8 bases and J by 4 bases, with 21 bases between. Per germline, CDR1 MNHNS and CDR2 SASEGT.

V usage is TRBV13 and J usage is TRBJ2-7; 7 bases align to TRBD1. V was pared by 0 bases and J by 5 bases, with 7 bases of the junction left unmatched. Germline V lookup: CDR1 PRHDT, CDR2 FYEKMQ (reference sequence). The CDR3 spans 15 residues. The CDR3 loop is CASSLGSQGDHEQYF. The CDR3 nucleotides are TGTGCCAGCAGCTTAGGCTCCCAGGGGGACCACGAGCAGTACTTC.

CDR3 region: CAISDWGETRQSTDTQYF. CDR3 nucleotide sequence: TGTGCCATCAGTGACTGGGGGGAGACGAGACAGAGCACAGATACGCAGTATTTT. V gene TRBV10-3 combines with J gene TRBJ2-3, with a possible D match to TRBD2 (6 bases). The CDR3 has 18 amino acids. CDR1 and CDR2 (germline): ENHRY, SYGVKD. V dropped 3 bases and J dropped 0 bases, with 19 bases sitting between them.

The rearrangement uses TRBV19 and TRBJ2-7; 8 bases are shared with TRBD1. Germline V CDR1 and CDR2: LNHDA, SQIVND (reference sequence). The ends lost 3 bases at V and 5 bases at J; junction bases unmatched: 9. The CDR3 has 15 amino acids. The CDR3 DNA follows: TGTGCCAGTAGTATTCTCGGACAGGGCTTGAACGAGCAGTACTTC. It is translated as CASSILGQGLNEQYF.